The sequence of this T cell receptor (beta chain) was determined in a study of human T cells and chemical hapten exposure. General study points: The study found that DPC sensitization did not change TCRs above 1 in 1000 frequency.

TCRdb re-derived calls from the RACE reads in MiXCR, one entry per CDR3 protein. The repertoire holds 70,000 to 75,000 distinct CDR3 sequences, with approximately 35% as singletons. This clonotype occurred a few times. Its target is unknown. V gave up 5 bases and J gave up 3 bases; unmatched junction bases: 5. Per the germline V gene, CDR1 is DFQATT and CDR2 is SNEGSKA (reference sequence). The CDR3 is 14 amino acids. Time point given: patch test 1, 2 weeks after DPC sensitization. Treatment: therapeutic diphenylcyclopropenone sensitization with weekly scalp DPC. The chain is built from TRBV20-1 and TRBJ2-1, with 9 bases that match TRBD1. Specimen: whole blood, collected in connection with sensitization to the hapten diphenylcyclopropenone (DPC). This sequence was found in a middle-aged man with alopecia areata. Some clones in this sample may be carry-over from other donors' samples. The CDR3 DNA is TGCAGTGCTCAGGGACAGGGAAACTACAATGAGCAGTTCTTC. It yields the protein CSAQGQGNYNEQFF.